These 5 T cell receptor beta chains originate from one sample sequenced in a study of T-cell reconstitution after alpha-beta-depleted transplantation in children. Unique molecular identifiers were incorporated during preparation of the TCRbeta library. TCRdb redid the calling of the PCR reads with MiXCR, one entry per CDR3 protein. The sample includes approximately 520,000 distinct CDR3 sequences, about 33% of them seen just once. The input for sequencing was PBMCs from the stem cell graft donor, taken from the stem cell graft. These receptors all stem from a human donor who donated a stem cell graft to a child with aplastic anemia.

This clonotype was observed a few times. CDR3 residues: CASSSRLAGVNEQFF. DNA of the CDR3: TGTGCCAGCAGTTCCAGACTAGCGGGAGTTAATGAGCAGTTCTTC. The V and J genes are TRBV28 and TRBJ2-1; 12 nucleotides line up with TRBD2. The CDR3 contains 15 residues. Germline V gene data show CDR1 as MDHEN and CDR2 as SYDVKM. Losses at the gene ends were 4 bases for V and 7 bases for J; bases not matched to a gene: 5.

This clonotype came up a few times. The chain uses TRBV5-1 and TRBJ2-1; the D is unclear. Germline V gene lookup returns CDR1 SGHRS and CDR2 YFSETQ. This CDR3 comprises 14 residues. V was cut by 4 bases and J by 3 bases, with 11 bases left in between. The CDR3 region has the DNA TGCGCCAGCAGCCCGGCCCCAGACTACAATGAGCAGTTCTTC. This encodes CASSPAPDYNEQFF.

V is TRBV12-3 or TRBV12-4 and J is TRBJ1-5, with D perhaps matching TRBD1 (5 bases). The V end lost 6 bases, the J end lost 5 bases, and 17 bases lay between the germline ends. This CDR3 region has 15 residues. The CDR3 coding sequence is TGTGCCAGCAGGGGAGGGGCCGCCGCTTATCAGCCCCAGCATTTT. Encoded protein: CASRGGAAAYQPQHF.

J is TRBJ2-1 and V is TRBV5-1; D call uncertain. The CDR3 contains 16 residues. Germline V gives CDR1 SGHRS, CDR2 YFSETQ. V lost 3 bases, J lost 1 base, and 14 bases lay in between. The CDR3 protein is CASSSDVLQSYNEQFF. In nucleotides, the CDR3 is TGCGCCAGCAGCTCTGACGTACTCCAATCCTACAATGAGCAGTTCTTC.

The CDR3 DNA sequence: TGCAGTGCTAGAGTCTTGTGGGTTGGATCGGCAAATCAGCCCCAGCATTTT. Its translation is CSARVLWVGSANQPQHF. The rearrangement joins TRBV20-1 to TRBJ1-5, with no clear D. Trimming cost V 1 base and J 4 bases, with 20 bases left between them. Germline-derived CDR1 and CDR2 are DFQATT and SNEGSKA (reference sequence). This CDR3 is 17 amino acids long.